A selection of T cell receptor beta chains follows, all from one sample in a study of blood T cell repertoires in COVID-19. Sequenced by immunoSEQ multiplex PCR; TCRdb stores in-frame clones only, minus some. The table lists about 210,000 clones, 65% to 90% of them singletons. Sequencing used peripheral blood. These receptors were taken from a woman in her seventies with COVID-19, enrolled during active disease. CDR3s include the opening cysteine and the closing phenylalanine or tryptophan. Fields, in order: CDR3 DNA, CDR3 protein, D gene, J gene, clone size, V gene. The D gene is left open where the match is weak. A clone size is listed for some rows: how often the clone was seen (once, few, many), or a class if it is expanded.

CDR3nt: TGTGCCAGCAGTGCCGAACCCACTAGCCTTGAGACCCAGTACTTC; CDR3aa: CASSAEPTSLETQYF; d_gene: .; j_gene: TRBJ2-5; abundance: .; v_gene: TRBV6-4
CDR3nt: TGTGCCAGCTCGCCAACAGGGGATTACGGAAAACTGTTTTTT; CDR3aa: CASSPTGDYGKLFF; d_gene: TRBD1; j_gene: TRBJ1-4; abundance: .; v_gene: TRBV18
CDR3nt: TGTGCCAGCAGTCCACAGGGGGCTGACGATCAGCCCCAGCATTTT; CDR3aa: CASSPQGADDQPQHF; d_gene: TRBD1; j_gene: TRBJ1-5; abundance: .; v_gene: TRBV7-9
CDR3nt: TGTGCCAGCTCGAGGGACAGAGGGGAAAAACTGTTTTTT; CDR3aa: CASSRDRGEKLFF; d_gene: TRBD1; j_gene: TRBJ1-4; abundance: .; v_gene: TRBV6-5
CDR3nt: TGTGCCAGCAGCTTACCAGGGAGGGGGGACGAGCAGTACTTC; CDR3aa: CASSLPGRGDEQYF; d_gene: .; j_gene: TRBJ2-7; abundance: .; v_gene: TRBV7-9
CDR3nt: TGTGCCAGCAGCCAAGGCACGGGGATCTCTGGAAACACCATATATTTT; CDR3aa: CASSQGTGISGNTIYF; d_gene: .; j_gene: TRBJ1-3; abundance: .; v_gene: TRBV3-1/TRBV3-2
CDR3nt: TGTGCCATCAGTGAGACCAAACTAGAGGATACGCAGTATTTT; CDR3aa: CAISETKLEDTQYF; d_gene: .; j_gene: TRBJ2-3; abundance: once; v_gene: TRBV10-3
CDR3nt: TGTGCCAGCAGGACAGGGCTGGGAGTCGGCTACACCTTC; CDR3aa: CASRTGLGVGYTF; d_gene: TRBD1; j_gene: TRBJ1-2; abundance: .; v_gene: TRBV6-6
CDR3nt: TGTGCCAGCAGGCCGTTGAGGGGGACTGAAGCTTTCTTT; CDR3aa: CASRPLRGTEAFF; d_gene: .; j_gene: TRBJ1-1; abundance: .; v_gene: TRBV5-4
CDR3nt: TGTGCCAGTAGTATCATCTCAGAGCCGGCGACTGCACACTATGGCTACACCTTC; CDR3aa: CASSIISEPATAHYGYTF; d_gene: .; j_gene: TRBJ1-2; abundance: .; v_gene: TRBV19
CDR3nt: TGTGCCAGCAGCTCCTTTCTTACACAGGGGGCAGATACGCAGTATTTT; CDR3aa: CASSSFLTQGADTQYF; d_gene: TRBD1; j_gene: TRBJ2-3; abundance: .; v_gene: TRBV11-2
CDR3nt: TGTGCCAGCAGCTTAGTGCAGTCTGGAAACACCATATATTTT; CDR3aa: CASSLVQSGNTIYF; d_gene: .; j_gene: TRBJ1-3; abundance: .; v_gene: TRBV7-2
CDR3nt: TGCGCCAGCAGCTTGCCGGGACAGGGAAACAATGAGCAGTTCTTC; CDR3aa: CASSLPGQGNNEQFF; d_gene: TRBD1; j_gene: TRBJ2-1; abundance: few; v_gene: TRBV5-1